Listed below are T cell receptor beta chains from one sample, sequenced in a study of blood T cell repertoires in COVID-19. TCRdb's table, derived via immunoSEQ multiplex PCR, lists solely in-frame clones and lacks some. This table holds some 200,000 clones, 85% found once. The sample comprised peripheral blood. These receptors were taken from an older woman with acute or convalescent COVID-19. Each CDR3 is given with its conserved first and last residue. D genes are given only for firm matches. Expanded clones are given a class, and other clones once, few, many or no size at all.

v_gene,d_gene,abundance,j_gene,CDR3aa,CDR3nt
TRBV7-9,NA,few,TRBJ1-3,CASSLYATGNTIYF,TGTGCCAGCAGCTTATATGCGACTGGAAACACCATATATTTT
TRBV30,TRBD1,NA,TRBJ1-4,CAWFPDRGRKLFF,TGTGCCTGGTTTCCGGACAGGGGTAGGAAACTGTTTTTT
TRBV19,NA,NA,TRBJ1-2,CASRLTSGASFGYTF,TGTGCCAGTAGACTTACATCAGGGGCCTCCTTTGGCTACACCTTC
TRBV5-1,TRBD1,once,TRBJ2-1,CASSRGQDPNEQFF,TGCGCCAGCAGCAGGGGACAGGACCCCAATGAGCAGTTCTTC
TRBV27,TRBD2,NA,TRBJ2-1,CASSTPGLAGYNEQFF,TGTGCCAGCAGCACCCCGGGACTAGCAGGATACAATGAGCAGTTCTTC
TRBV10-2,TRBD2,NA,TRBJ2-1,CASSESTGRDEQFF,TGCGCCAGCAGTGAGTCGACCGGGAGGGATGAGCAGTTCTTC
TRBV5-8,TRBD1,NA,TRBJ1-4,CASTYRGRVSEKLFF,TGTGCCAGCACCTACAGGGGGCGAGTATCTGAAAAACTGTTTTTT
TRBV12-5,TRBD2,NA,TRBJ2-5,CASAPGTSGEETQYF,TGTGCTAGTGCCCCCGGGACTAGCGGGGAAGAGACCCAGTACTTC
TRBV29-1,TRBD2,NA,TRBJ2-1,CSVEAPGTSKNEQFF,TGCAGCGTTGAGGCCCCTGGGACTAGTAAAAATGAGCAGTTCTTC
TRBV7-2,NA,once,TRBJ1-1,CASSVDPAGNTEAFF,TGTGCCAGCAGCGTCGATCCGGCAGGGAACACTGAAGCTTTCTTT
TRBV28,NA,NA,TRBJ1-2,CASSPSGPGTLETNYGYTF,TGTGCCAGCAGTCCCTCCGGACCAGGAACACTAGAGACCAACTATGGCTACACCTTC
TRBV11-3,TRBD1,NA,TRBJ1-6,CASSIQGGNSPLHF,TGTGCCAGCAGCATACAGGGGGGGAATTCACCCCTCCACTTT
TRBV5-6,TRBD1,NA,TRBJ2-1,CASSLFFATGDNEQFF,TGTGCCAGCAGCCTGTTTTTCGCGACAGGGGACAATGAGCAGTTCTTC
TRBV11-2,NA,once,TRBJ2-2,CASSLGLVFPGELFF,TGTGCCAGCAGCTTAGGTCTAGTTTTTCCCGGGGAGCTGTTTTTT
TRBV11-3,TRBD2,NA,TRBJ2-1,CASSSTSGVYNEQFF,TGTGCCAGCAGCTCAACTAGCGGGGTCTACAATGAGCAGTTCTTC
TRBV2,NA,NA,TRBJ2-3,CASSVFGGNTDTQYF,TGTGCCAGCAGTGTGTTTGGGGGGAACACAGATACGCAGTATTTT
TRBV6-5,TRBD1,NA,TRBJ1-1,CASSTTGAGGEAFF,TGTGCCAGCAGTACCACAGGGGCAGGAGGTGAAGCTTTCTTT
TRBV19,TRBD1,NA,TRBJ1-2,CASTFTPGQGASSGYTF,TGTGCCAGTACCTTTACCCCGGGACAGGGGGCGAGTAGTGGCTACACCTTC
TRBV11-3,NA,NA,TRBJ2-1,CASSLGSGSYNEQFF,TGTGCCAGCAGCTTAGGCAGCGGCTCCTACAATGAGCAGTTCTTC
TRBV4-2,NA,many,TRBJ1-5,CASSQDNFGNQPQHF,TGTGCCAGCAGCCAAGATAATTTCGGCAATCAGCCCCAGCATTTT
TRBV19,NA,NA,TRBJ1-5,CASSMGGTASNQPQHF,TGTGCCAGTAGCATGGGAGGGACGGCTAGCAATCAGCCCCAGCATTTT
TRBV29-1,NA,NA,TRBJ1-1,CSVEDQAGRAFF,TGCAGCGTTGAAGATCAGGCAGGTAGGGCTTTCTTT
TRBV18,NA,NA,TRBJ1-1,CASSPLAINTEAFF,TGTGCCAGCTCACCACTAGCGATAAACACTGAAGCTTTCTTT
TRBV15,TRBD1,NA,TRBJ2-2,CATSRDGGQGSSTGELFF,TGTGCCACCAGCAGAGATGGGGGACAGGGATCGAGTACCGGGGAGCTGTTTTTT
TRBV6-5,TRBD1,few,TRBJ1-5,CASSSDRGNQPQHF,TGTGCCAGCAGCTCCGACAGGGGCAATCAGCCCCAGCATTTT
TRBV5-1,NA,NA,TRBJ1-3,CASSSGRGSSSGNTIYF,TGCGCCAGCAGCTCCGGTAGAGGGTCTAGTTCTGGAAACACCATATATTTT
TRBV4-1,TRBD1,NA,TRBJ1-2,CASSQDQGQGDYGYTF,TGCGCCAGCAGCCAAGATCAAGGACAGGGCGACTATGGCTACACCTTC